This record concerns one T cell receptor beta chain sequence. The sample comes from a study of T cell changes during pregnancy in multiple sclerosis. The germline V gene encodes CDR1 LNHDA and CDR2 SQIVND (reference sequence). CDR3 size: 14 residues. With 3 bases removed from V and 7 bases from J, the gap between germline ends came to 12 bases. Assay: immunoSEQ multiplex PCR; the TCRdb copy retains only in-frame clones and omits some. The data show tens of thousands of clones, with roughly 88% seen just once and 4% to 5% held by the top ten. The clonotype originates from a female donor in good health, enrolled as a control in a pregnancy study. The chain combines TRBV19 with TRBJ2-2, with D maybe TRBD1 (6 bases). This specimen was peripheral blood, taken in the second trimester of pregnancy. CDR3 sequence reads: CASSIQLGGGELFF. CDR3 coding DNA: TGTGCCAGTAGTATCCAGCTAGGGGGCGGGGAGCTGTTTTTT.